A single sample is the source of the 23 T cell receptor beta chains below, sequenced in a study of early T cells in non-severe SARS-CoV-2 infection. TCRdb reprocessed the 5' RACE reads via MiXCR and lists one record per CDR3 protein. The data contain fewer than 85,000 distinct CDR3 sequences, about 11% of them seen just once; the ten biggest clones take up about 12%. The sample here was whole blood, taken at baseline. These receptors were obtained from an adult who was a healthcare worker with PCR-confirmed SARS-CoV-2 infection or an uninfected control (not recorded which).

This clonotype has just a few counts. The chain has TRBV5-1 and TRBJ2-7; D is uncertain. The CDR3 contains 14 residues. The V gene's germline CDR1 is SGHRS and CDR2 YFSETQ. V was clipped by 4 bases and J by 0 bases, with 11 bases between them. The CDR3 DNA reads TGCGCCAGCAGCGAGGAAGCGAGCTCCTACGAGCAGTACTTC. Its protein product is CASSEEASSYEQYF.

This clonotype is categorized as medium-sized. The genes are TRBV29-1 and TRBJ1-2; TRBD1 matches 8 bases. V was pared by 5 bases and J by 2 bases, with 1 base of the junction left unmatched. CDR1 is SQVTM, CDR2 ANQGSEA, per germline. The CDR3 covers 12 residues. CDR3 nucleotide sequence: TGCAGCGTTTCAGGGGGCAACTATGGCTACACCTTC. Protein: CSVSGGNYGYTF.

The table lists this clonotype with many counts. The chain is built from TRBV2 and TRBJ1-6; 11 bases match TRBD1. The CDR3 sequence is 16 residues long. V dropped 6 bases and J dropped 7; count of bases not matched to a gene: 8. The germline gives CDR1 SNHLY, CDR2 FYNNEI. The CDR3 nucleotides read TGTGCCAGCAGGACCGGGACAGGGGGTACCAATTCACCCCTCCACTTT. Its translation is CASRTGTGGTNSPLHF.

The J gene is TRBJ2-5, the V gene TRBV20-1; 8 bases map to TRBD1. Per germline, CDR1 DFQATT and CDR2 SNEGSKA (reference sequence). Trimming at V came to 5 bases and at J to 1 base, leaving 9 bases not matched to a gene. The CDR3 runs to 15 residues. In nucleotides, the CDR3 is TGCAGTGCTGGGGCAGGGGGCACGTTCCAAGAGACCCAGTACTTC. Its translation is CSAGAGGTFQETQYF.

This clonotype was found a few times. V and J are TRBV12-3 or TRBV12-4 and TRBJ1-1; no firm D call. Trimming cost V 0 bases and J 0 bases, with 11 bases left between them. This CDR3 has 16 amino acids. CDR3 bases: TGTGCCAGCAGTTTAGCGGGAATTGGGATGAACACTGAAGCTTTCTTT. Protein product: CASSLAGIGMNTEAFF.

CDR3 DNA: TGCGCCAGCAGCTTGGACCTTCTTGGGTACGAGCAGTACTTC. It is translated as CASSLDLLGYEQYF. The chain recombines TRBV5-1 with TRBJ2-7; D is undetermined. Germline CDR1 SGHRS, CDR2 YFSETQ. V shed 0 bases and J shed 4 bases, with 11 bases lying between them. The length of the CDR3 is 14 residues.

In its sample, this clonotype was seen a few times. The V and J genes are TRBV28 and TRBJ1-3; no firm D call. Deletions cut 8 bases from V and 0 bases from J, with 11 bases between. The germline V gene has CDR1 MDHEN and CDR2 SYDVKM. This CDR3 has 14 amino acids. The CDR3 is CASYATLSGNTIYF. CDR3 bases: TGTGCCAGCTACGCCACCCTCTCTGGAAACACCATATATTTT.

The V call is TRBV29-1, the J call TRBJ1-1, with a weak D call TRBD1 (5 bases). The length of the CDR3 is 14 residues. The V end lost 3 bases, the J end lost 2 bases, and 13 bases lay between the germline ends. Germline V gives CDR1 SQVTM, CDR2 ANQGSEA. CDR3 sequence: CSVDLGGTNTEAFF. The DNA for the CDR3 is TGCAGCGTTGATTTGGGCGGGACCAACACTGAAGCTTTCTTT.

The rearrangement uses TRBV11-2 and TRBJ1-5; 9 nucleotides match TRBD1. This CDR3 comprises 13 residues. The germline V gene encodes CDR1 SGHAT and CDR2 FQNNGV. After removal of 8 bases from V and 6 bases from J, the junction contained 5 bases not matched to a gene. The CDR3 protein is CASGQGRRQPQHF. CDR3 bases: TGTGCCAGCGGACAGGGGAGACGTCAGCCCCAGCATTTT.

V gene TRBV5-4 combines with J gene TRBJ2-2; D possibly corresponds to TRBD1 (7 bases). Looked up from germline, CDR1 is SGHNT and CDR2 is YYREEE (reference sequence). Trimming removed 0 bases at V and 5 bases at J, with 14 bases between. This CDR3 spans 16 amino acids. The DNA of the CDR3 is TGTGCCAGCAGCTTGGCGACGACAGGGAGGACCGGGGAGCTGTTTTTT. Translation: CASSLATTGRTGELFF. Together with reference TRBV5-4 and TRBJ2-2, the CDR3 gives the full variable domain: ETGVTQSPTHLIKTRGQQVTLRCSSQSGHNTVSWYQQALGQGPQFIFQYYREEENGRGNFPPRFSGLQFPNYSSELNVNALELDDSALYLCASSLATTGRTGELFFGEGSRLTVL.

The J gene is TRBJ2-1, the V gene TRBV20-1; 8 bases fit TRBD2. This CDR3 has 14 residues. The J segment lost 4 bases and the V segment lost 1 base, leaving 3 bases of the junction unmatched. Germline V lookup: CDR1 DFQATT, CDR2 SNEGSKA (reference sequence). CDR3 loop: CSARALAGYNEQFF. The DNA for the CDR3 is TGCAGTGCTAGAGCTTTAGCGGGGTACAATGAGCAGTTCTTC.

This clonotype was recorded at least ten times. The J gene is TRBJ2-1, the V gene TRBV27; D is possibly TRBD2 (5 bases). The length of the CDR3 is 15 residues. V lost 6 bases and J 2 bases, leaving 14 bases between the germline ends. Germline V gives CDR1 MNHEY, CDR2 SMNVEV (reference sequence). CDR3 region: CASSPPGFTYNEQFF. CDR3 in DNA: TGTGCCAGCAGCCCTCCGGGGTTCACCTACAATGAGCAGTTCTTC.

This clonotype has at least ten counts. The CDR3 region has the DNA TGCAGCGCTGGGACTAGCGGGGGCCGTAGCACAGATACGCAGTATTTT. This translates into CSAGTSGGRSTDTQYF. This chain links TRBV29-1 with TRBJ2-3; 14 bases are shared with TRBD2. The CDR3 has 16 residues. With V trimmed by 7 bases and J by 0 bases, 6 bases remained unmatched. Per the germline V gene, CDR1 is SQVTM and CDR2 is ANQGSEA.

This clonotype has just a few counts. The gene calls are TRBV6-1 and TRBJ2-3; perhaps TRBD1 as D (6 bases). This CDR3 region has 16 residues. Trimming removed 6 bases from V and 4 bases from J, with 20 bases in between. Germline V gene sequence: CDR1 MNHNS, CDR2 SASEGT. The CDR3 sequence: CASSPLVTGNADTQYF. In nucleotides, the CDR3 is TGTGCCAGCAGCCCCCTCGTCACAGGGAACGCAGATACGCAGTATTTT.

V gene TRBV7-2 combines with J gene TRBJ2-7; the match to TRBD2 covers 8 bases. The germline V gene has CDR1 SGHTA and CDR2 FQGNSA. CDR3 length: 15 residues. The ends lost 5 bases at V and 2 bases at J; junction bases unmatched: 8. The CDR3 loop reads CASSVTSGPTYEQYF. DNA of the CDR3: TGTGCCAGCAGCGTAACTAGCGGCCCAACCTACGAGCAGTACTTC. Supplemented by reference TRBV7-2 and TRBJ2-7, the full variable domain reads GAGVSQSPSNKVTEKGKDVELRCDPISGHTALYWYRQSLGQGLEFLIYFQGNSAPDKSGLPSDRFSAERTGGSVSTLTIQRTQQEDSAVYLCASSVTSGPTYEQYFGPGTRLTVT.

In its sample, this clonotype was seen many times. V and J are TRBV6-5 and TRBJ2-5; TRBD2 matches 11 bases. Germline CDR1 reads MNHEY; CDR2 reads SVGAGI. The CDR3 covers 14 residues. The V segment lost 3 bases and the J segment 6 bases; nucleotides outside the gene matches: 3. DNA of the CDR3: TGTGCCAGCAGTTATAGCGGGGGGGCGCAGACCCAGTACTTC. This translates into CASSYSGGAQTQYF.

This clonotype was observed at least ten times. The chain combines TRBV6-6 with TRBJ1-1; tentatively, D is TRBD1 (6 bases). V gave up 4 bases and J gave up 1 base, with 25 bases separating them. Germline assignment: CDR1 MNHNY and CDR2 SVGAGI (reference sequence). CDR3 length: 19 amino acids. The CDR3 DNA reads TGTGCCAGCAGTTTGGCCGGGTCAGAGGGGGTTAATCGGAACACTGAAGCTTTCTTT. Protein sequence: CASSLAGSEGVNRNTEAFF.

This chain joins TRBV20-1 and TRBJ1-3; 8 bases are shared with TRBD1. The germline V gene has CDR1 DFQATT and CDR2 SNEGSKA (reference sequence). The CDR3 contains 13 residues. V lost 4 bases and J lost 4; bases outside the gene matches: 3. CDR3 nucleotides: TGCAGTGCTAACAGGGGGTCCGGAAACACCATATATTTT. Its translation: CSANRGSGNTIYF.

The rearrangement links TRBV6-5 to TRBJ1-1; 10 nucleotides match TRBD1. V lost 6 bases and J lost 5; bases outside the gene matches: 6. The length of the CDR3 is 14 residues. Looked up from germline, CDR1 is MNHEY and CDR2 is SVGAGI. CDR3 amino acids: CASRPDRGRTEAFF. CDR3 DNA sequence: TGTGCCAGCAGACCGGACAGGGGGAGAACTGAAGCTTTCTTT.

There are many counts of this clonotype. The rearrangement joins TRBV7-3 to TRBJ2-2; the D call may be TRBD1 or TRBD2 (5 bases each). V lost 3 bases to trimming and J lost 6 bases, with 14 bases between them. Germline V gene lookup returns CDR1 SGHTA and CDR2 FQGTGA. The CDR3 consists of 15 residues. The chain's CDR3 is CASSLGPRGSGELFF. Written as DNA, the CDR3 is TGTGCCAGCAGCTTGGGACCTAGAGGGTCCGGGGAGCTGTTTTTT.

At least ten counts were recorded for this clonotype. This chain links TRBV12-3 or TRBV12-4 with TRBJ1-1; D remains unclear. V gave up 5 bases and J gave up 1 base, with 8 bases separating them. The CDR3 length is 13 residues. The CDR3 nucleotides are TGTGCCAGCAGTCTCGGGCCGAACACTGAAGCTTTCTTT. Translated: CASSLGPNTEAFF.

The chain couples TRBV28 to TRBJ2-7; tentatively, D is TRBD2 (6 bases). The V gene lost 4 bases and the J gene lost 0 bases, with 13 bases spanning the gap. This CDR3 comprises 15 residues. Per germline, CDR1 MDHEN and CDR2 SYDVKM. The CDR3: CASSSPGGLSYEQYF. CDR3 DNA: TGTGCCAGCAGTTCCCCCGGGGGTCTCTCCTACGAGCAGTACTTC.

The sample holds many counts of this clonotype. The chain has TRBV4-2 and TRBJ2-1; TRBD1 or TRBD2 may be the D gene (5 bases each). Germline loops: CDR1 LGHNA, CDR2 YNFKEQ. The CDR3 length is 15 residues. Trimming took off 4 bases at V and 8 bases at J, with 18 bases between the two ends. Written as DNA, the CDR3 is TGTGCCAGCAGCCCTGGGACCTTCACACGGGATGAGCAGTTCTTC. It translates to CASSPGTFTRDEQFF.